This T cell receptor beta chain was sequenced during a study of blood T cell repertoires in COVID-19. Turning to the study itself: The study drew acute and convalescent COVID-19 samples from the United States, Italy and Spain. The analysed material was cDNA or gDNA that came from T cells, B-cell-depleted T cells, or PBMCs.

Points on this clone: One end of the junction varies from germline; a read error may be responsible.

Authors' processing steps: By means of reference gene primer amplification, nucleated cell counts were estimated. Method: immunoSEQ multiplex PCR; TCRdb's copy keeps in-frame clones and lacks some. V and J calls and clone size follow that table, whereas D and trimming were derived from the DNA. The sample has 200,000 to 250,000 clones, 84% seen once. CDR1 MDHEN and CDR2 SYDVKM come from the germline V gene. This CDR3 region has 12 residues. This TCR was recovered from a woman aged 50 to 65 with active or convalescent COVID-19. Sequencing input: peripheral blood. This rearrangement joins TRBV28 to TRBJ1-2; D possibly corresponds to TRBD1 (6 bases). The CDR3 DNA is TGTGCCAGCAGGACCACAGGAACAGGGAACGCCTTC. Residues: CASRTTGTGNAF.